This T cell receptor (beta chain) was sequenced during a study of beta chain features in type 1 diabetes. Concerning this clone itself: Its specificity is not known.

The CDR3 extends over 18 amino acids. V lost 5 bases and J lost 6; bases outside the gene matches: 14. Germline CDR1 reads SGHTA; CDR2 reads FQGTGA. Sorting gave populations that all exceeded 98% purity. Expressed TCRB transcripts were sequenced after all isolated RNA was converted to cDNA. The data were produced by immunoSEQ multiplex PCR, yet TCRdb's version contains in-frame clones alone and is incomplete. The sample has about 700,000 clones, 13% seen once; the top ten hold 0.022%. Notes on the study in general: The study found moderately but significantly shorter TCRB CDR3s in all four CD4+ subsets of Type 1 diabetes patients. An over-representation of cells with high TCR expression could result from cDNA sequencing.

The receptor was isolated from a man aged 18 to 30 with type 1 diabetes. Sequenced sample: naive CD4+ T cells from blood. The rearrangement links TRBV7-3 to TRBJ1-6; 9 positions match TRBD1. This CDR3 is CASSPALSGTGTNSPLHF. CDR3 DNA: TGTGCCAGCAGCCCTGCCCTTAGTGGGACAGGGACTAATTCACCCCTCCACTTT.